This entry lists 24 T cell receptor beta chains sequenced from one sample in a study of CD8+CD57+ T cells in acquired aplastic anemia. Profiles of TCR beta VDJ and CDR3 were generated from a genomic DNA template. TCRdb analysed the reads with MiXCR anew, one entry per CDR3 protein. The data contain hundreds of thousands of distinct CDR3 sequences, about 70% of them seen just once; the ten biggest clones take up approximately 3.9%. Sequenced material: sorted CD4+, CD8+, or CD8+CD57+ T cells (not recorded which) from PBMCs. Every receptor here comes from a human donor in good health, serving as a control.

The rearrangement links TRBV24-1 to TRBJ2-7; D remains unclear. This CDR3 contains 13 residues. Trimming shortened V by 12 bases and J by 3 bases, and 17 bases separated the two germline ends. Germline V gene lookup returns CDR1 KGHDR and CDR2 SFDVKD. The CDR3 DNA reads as TGTGCCCCGGGTGAATCGGATCACTACGAGCAGTACTTC. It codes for CAPGESDHYEQYF.

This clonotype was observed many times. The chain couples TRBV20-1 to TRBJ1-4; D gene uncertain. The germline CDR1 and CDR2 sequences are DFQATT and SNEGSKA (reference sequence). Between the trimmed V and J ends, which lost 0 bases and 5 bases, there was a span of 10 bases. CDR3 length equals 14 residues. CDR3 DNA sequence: TGCAGTGCTAGAGATCCAGTTTTAAATGAAAAACTGTTTTTT. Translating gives CSARDPVLNEKLFF.

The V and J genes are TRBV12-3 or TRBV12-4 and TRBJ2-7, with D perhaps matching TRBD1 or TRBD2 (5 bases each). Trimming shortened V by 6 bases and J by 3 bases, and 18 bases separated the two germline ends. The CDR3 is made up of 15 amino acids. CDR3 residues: CASSIEDNGNYEQYF. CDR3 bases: TGTGCCAGCAGCATAGAGGACAACGGGAACTACGAGCAGTACTTC.

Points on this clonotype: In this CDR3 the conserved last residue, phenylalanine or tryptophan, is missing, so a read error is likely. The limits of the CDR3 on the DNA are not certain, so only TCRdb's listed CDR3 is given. The CDR3 spells CASSVDEGHYRYI. This sequence joins TRBV9 and TRBJ2-1; the table names TRBD2, a call not compared with the DNA. Both ends counted, the CDR3 spans 13 residues. Per the germline V gene, CDR1 is SGDLS and CDR2 is YYNGEE.

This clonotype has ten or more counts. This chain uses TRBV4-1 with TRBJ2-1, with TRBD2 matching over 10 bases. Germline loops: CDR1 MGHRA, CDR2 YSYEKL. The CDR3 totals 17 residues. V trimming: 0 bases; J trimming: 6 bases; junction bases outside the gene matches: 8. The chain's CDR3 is CASSQDTSGGAGNEQFF. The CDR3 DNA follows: TGCGCCAGCAGCCAAGACACCAGCGGGGGGGCCGGCAATGAGCAGTTCTTC.

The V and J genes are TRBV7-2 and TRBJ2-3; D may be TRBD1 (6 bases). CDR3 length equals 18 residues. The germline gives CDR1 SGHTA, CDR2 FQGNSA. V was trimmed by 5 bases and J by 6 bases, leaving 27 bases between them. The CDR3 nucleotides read TGTGCCAGCAGCCCGGACAGCTTGCACACTGAAGCTTTGGATACGCAGTATTTT. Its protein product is CASSPDSLHTEALDTQYF.

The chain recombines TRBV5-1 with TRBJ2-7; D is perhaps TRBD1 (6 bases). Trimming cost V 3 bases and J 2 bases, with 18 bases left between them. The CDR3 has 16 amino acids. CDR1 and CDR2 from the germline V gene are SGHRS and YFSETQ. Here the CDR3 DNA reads TGCGCCAGCAGCTCTCAACCAACGACAGGAACCTACGAGCAGTACTTC. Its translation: CASSSQPTTGTYEQYF.

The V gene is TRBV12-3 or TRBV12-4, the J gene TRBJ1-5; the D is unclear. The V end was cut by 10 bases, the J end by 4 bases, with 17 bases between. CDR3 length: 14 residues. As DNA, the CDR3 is TGTGCCACTACTAACGATTTGCGAAATCAGCCCCAGCATTTT. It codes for CATTNDLRNQPQHF.

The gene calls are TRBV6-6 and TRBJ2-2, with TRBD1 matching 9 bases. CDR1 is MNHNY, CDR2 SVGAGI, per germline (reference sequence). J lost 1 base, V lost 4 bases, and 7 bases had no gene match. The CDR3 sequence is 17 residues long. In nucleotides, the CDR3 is TGTGCCAGCAGTTCCCGGACAGGGGTGGGGAACACCGGGGAGCTGTTTTTT. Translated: CASSSRTGVGNTGELFF.

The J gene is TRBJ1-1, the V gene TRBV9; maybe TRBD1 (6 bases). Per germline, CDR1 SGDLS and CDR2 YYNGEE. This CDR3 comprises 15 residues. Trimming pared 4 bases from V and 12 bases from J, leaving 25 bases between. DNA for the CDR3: TGTGCCAGCAGCCAGCAGGGGAACACTGAAGCTTTCTCTTTCTTT. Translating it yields CASSQQGNTEAFSFF.

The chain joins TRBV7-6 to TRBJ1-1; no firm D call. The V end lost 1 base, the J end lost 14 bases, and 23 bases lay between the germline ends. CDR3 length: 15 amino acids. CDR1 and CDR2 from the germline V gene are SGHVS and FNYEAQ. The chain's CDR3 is CASSLGMGEQYLGFF. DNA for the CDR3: TGTGCCAGCAGCTTAGGTATGGGCGAGCAGTACTTAGGGTTCTTT.

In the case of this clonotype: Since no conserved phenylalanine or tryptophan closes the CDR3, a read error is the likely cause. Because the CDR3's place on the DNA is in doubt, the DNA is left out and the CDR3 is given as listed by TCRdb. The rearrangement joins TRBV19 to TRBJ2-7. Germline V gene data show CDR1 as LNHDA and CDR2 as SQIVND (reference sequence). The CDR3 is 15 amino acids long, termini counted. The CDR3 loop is CASSIEDRQSYEPDT.

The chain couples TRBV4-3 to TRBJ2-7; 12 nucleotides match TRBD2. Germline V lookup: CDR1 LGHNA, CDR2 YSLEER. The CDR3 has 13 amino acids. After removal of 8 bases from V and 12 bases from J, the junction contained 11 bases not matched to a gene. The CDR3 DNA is TGCGCCAGCGCCGGGACTAGCGGGCGTTCTACGTACTTC. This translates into CASAGTSGRSTYF.

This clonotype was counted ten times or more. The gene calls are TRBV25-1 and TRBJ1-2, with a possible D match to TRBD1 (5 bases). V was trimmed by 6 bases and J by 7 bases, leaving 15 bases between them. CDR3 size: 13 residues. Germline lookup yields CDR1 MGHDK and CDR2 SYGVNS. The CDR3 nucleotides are TGTGCCAGCAGGGCGGGTGGGGCGCGTGGCTACACCTTC. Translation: CASRAGGARGYTF.

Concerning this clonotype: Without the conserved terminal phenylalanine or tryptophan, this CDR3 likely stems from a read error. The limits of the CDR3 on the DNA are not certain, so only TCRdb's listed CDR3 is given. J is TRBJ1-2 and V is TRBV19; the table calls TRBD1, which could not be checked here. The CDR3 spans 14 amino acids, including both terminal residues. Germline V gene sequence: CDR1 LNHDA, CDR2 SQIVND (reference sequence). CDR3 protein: CASSVWAGDYCYPY.

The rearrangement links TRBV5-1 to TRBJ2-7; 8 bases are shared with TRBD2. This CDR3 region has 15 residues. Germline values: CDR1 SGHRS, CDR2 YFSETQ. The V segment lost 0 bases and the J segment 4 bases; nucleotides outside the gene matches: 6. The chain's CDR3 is CASSLVCGGGYEQYF. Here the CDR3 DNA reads TGCGCCAGCAGCTTGGTGTGCGGCGGGGGGTACGAGCAGTACTTC.

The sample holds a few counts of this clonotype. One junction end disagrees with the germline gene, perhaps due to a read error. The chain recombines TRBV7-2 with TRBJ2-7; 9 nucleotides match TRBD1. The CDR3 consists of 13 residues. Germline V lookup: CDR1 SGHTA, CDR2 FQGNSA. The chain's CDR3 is CASSGGTGSEQYF. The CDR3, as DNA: TGTGCTAGCAGCGGTGGGACAGGGAGCGAGCAGTACTTC.

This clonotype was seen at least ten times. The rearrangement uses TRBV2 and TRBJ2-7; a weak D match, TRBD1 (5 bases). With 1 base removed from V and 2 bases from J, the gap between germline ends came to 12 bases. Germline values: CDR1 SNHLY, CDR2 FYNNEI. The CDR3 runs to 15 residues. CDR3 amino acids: CASSEDPGNPYEQYF. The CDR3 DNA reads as TGTGCCAGCAGTGAAGATCCAGGGAATCCCTACGAGCAGTACTTC.

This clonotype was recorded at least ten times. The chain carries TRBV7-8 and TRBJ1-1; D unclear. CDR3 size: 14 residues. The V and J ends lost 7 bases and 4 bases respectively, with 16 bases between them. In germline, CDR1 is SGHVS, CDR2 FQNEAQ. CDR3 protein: CASTRDTRGTEAFF. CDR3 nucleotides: TGTGCCAGCACCCGAGACACCCGAGGCACTGAAGCTTTCTTT. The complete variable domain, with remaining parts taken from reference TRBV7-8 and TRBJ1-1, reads GAGVSQSPRYKVAKRGQDVALRCDPISGHVSLFWYQQALGQGPEFLTYFQNEAQLDKSGLPSDRFFAERPEGSVSTLKIQRTQQEDSAVYLCASTRDTRGTEAFFGQGTRLTVV.

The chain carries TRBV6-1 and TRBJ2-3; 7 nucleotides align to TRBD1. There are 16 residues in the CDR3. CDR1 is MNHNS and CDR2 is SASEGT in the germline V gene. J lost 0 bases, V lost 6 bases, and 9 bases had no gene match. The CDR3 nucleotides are TGTGCCAGCAGAAAGACAGGGCGCACTAGCACAGATACGCAGTATTTT. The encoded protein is CASRKTGRTSTDTQYF.

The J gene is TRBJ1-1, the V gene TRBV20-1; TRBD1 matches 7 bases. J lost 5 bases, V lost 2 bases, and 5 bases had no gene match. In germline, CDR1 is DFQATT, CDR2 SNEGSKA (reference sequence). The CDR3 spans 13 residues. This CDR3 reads CSARRQGGTEAFF. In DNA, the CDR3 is TGCAGTGCTAGAAGACAGGGTGGGACTGAAGCTTTCTTT.

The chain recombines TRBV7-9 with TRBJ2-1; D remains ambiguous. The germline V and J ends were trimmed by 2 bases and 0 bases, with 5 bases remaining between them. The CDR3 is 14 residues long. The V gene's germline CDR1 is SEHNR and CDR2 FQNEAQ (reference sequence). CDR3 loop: CASSLPPSYNEQFF. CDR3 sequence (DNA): TGTGCCAGCAGCTTACCCCCCTCCTACAATGAGCAGTTCTTC.

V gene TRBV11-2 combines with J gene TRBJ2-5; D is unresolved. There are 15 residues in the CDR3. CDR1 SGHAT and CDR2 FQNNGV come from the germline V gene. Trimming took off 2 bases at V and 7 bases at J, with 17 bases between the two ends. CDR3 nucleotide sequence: TGTGCCAGCAGCTTACTACCTGGGTCTCCGGGGACCCAGTACTTC. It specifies CASSLLPGSPGTQYF.

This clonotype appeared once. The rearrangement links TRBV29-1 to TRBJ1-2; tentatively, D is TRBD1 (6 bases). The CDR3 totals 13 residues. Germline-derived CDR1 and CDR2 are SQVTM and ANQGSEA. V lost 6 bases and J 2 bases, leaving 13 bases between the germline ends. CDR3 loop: CSVGTTVNYGYTF. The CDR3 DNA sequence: TGCAGCGTCGGGACAACCGTCAACTATGGCTACACCTTC. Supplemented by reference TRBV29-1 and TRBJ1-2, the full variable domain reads SAVISQKPSRDICQRGTSLTIQCQVDSQVTMMFWYRQQPGQSLTLIATANQGSEATYESGFVIDKFPISRPNLTFSTLTVSNMSPEDSSIYLCSVGTTVNYGYTFGSGTRLTVV.